This TCR beta chain was obtained from a study of T cell responses to AZD1222 COVID-19 vaccine. About the study: The study pooled second doses at about 4 or about 12 weeks. Overall study findings and caveats: Regions 160-218 and 743-854 held dominance among vaccine-associated CD4 TCRs, which spanned spike. In the spike-specific TCR repertoire, nearly half reportedly target unmutated variant regions.

Turning to this clone: Its antigen is still unknown.

The method was immunoSEQ multiplex PCR; TCRdb's version includes in-frame clones alone and lacks a portion of them. The sample contains about 180,000 clones, just over 85% of which appear only once. With 6 bases removed from V and 2 bases from J, the gap between germline ends came to 18 bases. The CDR3 totals 16 residues. Germline V lookup: CDR1 MDHEN, CDR2 SYDVKM. The source is an adult in good health. The sequencing used peripheral blood, collected on day 0 of AZD1222 vaccination. The genes are TRBV28 and TRBJ2-3; possible D gene TRBD2, 7 bases. CDR3 sequence reads: CASSQGGGGFTDTQYF. The DNA for the CDR3 is TGTGCCAGCAGCCAAGGGGGAGGGGGGTTCACAGATACGCAGTATTTT.